These 7 T cell receptor beta chains came from one sample sequenced in a study of blood T cell repertoires in COVID-19. Generated by immunoSEQ multiplex PCR, the TCRdb table keeps only in-frame clones and is missing some. The repertoire holds roughly 140,000 clones, about 87% seen once, with about 10% in the top ten. Specimen: PBMCs or T cells enriched from blood (not recorded which). The receptors shown here come from a man aged 55 to 70 who had recovered from COVID-19.

V and J are TRBV6-5 and TRBJ2-7, with 7 bases fitting TRBD1. CDR1 and CDR2 from the germline V gene are MNHEY and SVGAGI. The CDR3 is 15 amino acids. With 6 bases clipped from V and 3 bases from J, the junction kept 11 bases outside the gene matches. The CDR3 DNA sequence: TGTGCCAGCAGAGCATCCGGGACAGCAGGCTACGAGCAGTACTTC. It translates to CASRASGTAGYEQYF.

The rearrangement joins TRBV12-3 or TRBV12-4 to TRBJ2-2; D possibly corresponds to TRBD1 (5 bases). The CDR3 is 13 residues long. V lost 3 bases and J 7 bases, leaving 9 bases between the germline ends. The CDR3 protein is CASSFRGIGELFF. CDR3 coding DNA: TGTGCCAGCAGTTTTAGGGGAATCGGGGAGCTGTTTTTT.

The gene calls are TRBV25-1 and TRBJ1-2; D might be TRBD1 (6 bases). CDR1 and CDR2 (germline): MGHDK, SYGVNS. This CDR3 is built from 14 residues. V was trimmed by 3 bases and J by 4 bases, leaving 12 bases between them. This chain's CDR3 is CASSDPRGSYGYTF. The CDR3 bases are TGTGCCAGCAGTGACCCCAGGGGCTCCTATGGCTACACCTTC.

This rearrangement joins TRBV5-4 to TRBJ2-1; TRBD1 aligns across 7 bases. V shed 3 bases, J shed 7 bases, and the junction held 13 bases outside the gene matches. This CDR3 spans 16 amino acids. From germline, CDR1 is SGHNT and CDR2 YYREEE (reference sequence). The CDR3 region has the DNA TGTGCCAGCAGCTCTTGGCAGGGGGAAGGAAGAAATGAGCAGTTCTTC. Amino acids: CASSSWQGEGRNEQFF.

The DNA of the CDR3 is TGTGCCAGCAGCCCCGGCGGGCCGCACGACTACGAGCAGTACTTC. It encodes CASSPGGPHDYEQYF. This chain uses TRBV11-3 with TRBJ2-7; D is perhaps TRBD2 (5 bases). Trimming took 5 bases from V and 3 from J, leaving 17 bases between them. Germline V CDR1 and CDR2: SGHNT, YENEEA. The CDR3 is 15 amino acids.

This clone was observed once. V is TRBV19 and J is TRBJ2-5; 10 bases fit TRBD1. Per the germline V gene, CDR1 is LNHDA and CDR2 is SQIVND (reference sequence). The CDR3 consists of 15 residues. V shed 5 bases, J shed 0 bases, and the junction held 3 bases outside the gene matches. The CDR3 DNA follows: TGTGCCAGTAGTGCGACAGGGGGCAACCAAGAGACCCAGTACTTC. This codes for CASSATGGNQETQYF.

The chain carries TRBV19 and TRBJ1-1; D is possibly TRBD1 (6 bases). CDR3 size: 14 residues. V lost 3 bases and J lost 5, with 13 bases in between. CDR1 is LNHDA, CDR2 SQIVND, per germline (reference sequence). The CDR3 region has the DNA TGTGCCAGTAGTATGCGGGGGGCGCTTACTGAAGCTTTCTTT. It encodes CASSMRGALTEAFF.